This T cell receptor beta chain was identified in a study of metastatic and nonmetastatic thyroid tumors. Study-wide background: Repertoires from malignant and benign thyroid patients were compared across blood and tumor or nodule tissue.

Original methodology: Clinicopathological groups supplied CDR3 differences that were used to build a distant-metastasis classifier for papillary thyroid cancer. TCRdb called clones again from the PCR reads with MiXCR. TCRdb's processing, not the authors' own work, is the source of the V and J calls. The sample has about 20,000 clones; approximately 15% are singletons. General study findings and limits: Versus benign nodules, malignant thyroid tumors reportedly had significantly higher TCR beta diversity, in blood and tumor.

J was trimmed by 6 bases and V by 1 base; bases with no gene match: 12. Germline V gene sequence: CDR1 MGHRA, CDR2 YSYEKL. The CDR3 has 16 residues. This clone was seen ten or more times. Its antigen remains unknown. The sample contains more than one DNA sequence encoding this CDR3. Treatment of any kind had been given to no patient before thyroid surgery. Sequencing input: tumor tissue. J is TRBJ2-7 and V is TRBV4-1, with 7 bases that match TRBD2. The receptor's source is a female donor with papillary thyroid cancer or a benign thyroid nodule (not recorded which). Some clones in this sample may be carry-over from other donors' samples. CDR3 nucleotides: TGCGCCAGCAGCCAAGCGGAACCGGGAGCGGGGAGCGAGCAGTACTTC. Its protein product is CASSQAEPGAGSEQYF.